The present entry profiles one TCR beta chain with its context. Antigen unknown. The data were obtained in a study of STAT5B mutations in CD4+ large granular lymphocyte leukemia. About the study: The CDR3 'QG' motif was associated with a particular HLA allele among healthy donors.

Profiled with immunoSEQ multiplex PCR; TCRdb holds only in-frame clones, not every one. This sample carries roughly 34,000 clones, over 65% of them seen once, and the ten largest clones take over 6%. Germline V gives CDR1 LGHNA, CDR2 YSLEER. The CDR3 is made up of 17 amino acids. The trim removed 0 bases at V and 8 bases at J, leaving 12 bases unmatched. Whole-study findings and limits: Compared with healthy controls (2/35), patient top clones favored TRBV06 (8/27).

Sequencing was carried out using CD4+ T cells from blood buffy coats. This sequence originates from a human donor in good health. The rearrangement joins TRBV4-3 to TRBJ1-4, with TRBD1 identical over 7 bases. Written as DNA, the CDR3 is TGCGCCAGCAGCCAAGAATTCGCGGACAGGAGGGAGGAAAAACTGTTTTTT. Amino acids: CASSQEFADRREEKLFF.